These 18 T cell receptor beta chains originate from one sample sequenced in a study of monozygotic twins with inflammatory bowel disease. From its re-call of the 5' RACE reads, TCRdb lists each CDR3 protein once, without DNA. Recorded for this sample: approximately 330,000 distinct CDR3 sequences. The source material was blood. The receptors derive from a human donor with ulcerative colitis or Crohn's disease, or a healthy co-twin of an affected twin (not recorded which).

The V gene is TRBV5-1, the J gene TRBJ2-2; TCRdb's assignment of TRBD2 cannot be checked, as there is no DNA. The V gene's germline CDR1 is SGHRS and CDR2 YFSETQ. The CDR3 spans 16 residues. The CDR3 reads CASSLAGTSSSGELFF.

The chain recombines TRBV28 with TRBJ2-3; as DNA is missing, the TRBD2 call by TCRdb cannot be tested. Germline V lookup: CDR1 MDHEN, CDR2 SYDVKM. The length of the CDR3 is 17 residues. The CDR3 region is CASSLGTSGGILYTQYF. Based on the CDR3 plus reference TRBV28 and TRBJ2-3, the full variable domain is DVKVTQSSRYLVKRTGEKVFLECVQDMDHENMFWYRQDPGLGLRLIYFSYDVKMKEKGDIPEGYSVSREKKERFSLILESASTNQTSMYLCASSLGTSGGILYTQYFGPGTRLTVL.

The chain joins TRBV7-9 to TRBJ2-6. Germline loops: CDR1 SEHNR, CDR2 FQNEAQ (reference sequence). The CDR3 runs 13 residues. The CDR3 is CASSLPGANVPTF.

This sequence joins TRBV20-1 and TRBJ2-3; TCRdb selects TRBD2, and the lack of DNA leaves this call unchecked. The CDR3 extends over 15 amino acids. Germline V lookup: CDR1 DFQATT, CDR2 SNEGSKA (reference sequence). CDR3 loop: CSAPALAGVPDTQYF.

The chain combines TRBV18 with TRBJ2-3; TCRdb's D call of TRBD1 is untestable without DNA. The CDR3 consists of 14 residues. Germline V lookup: CDR1 KGHSH, CDR2 LQKENI. CDR3 protein: CASSPRDITDTQYF.

This chain uses TRBV19 with TRBJ1-2; TCRdb selects TRBD1, and the lack of DNA leaves this call unchecked. Germline CDR1 is LNHDA and CDR2 is SQIVND (reference sequence). The CDR3 runs 14 residues. The CDR3 loop is CASKDRGRAHGYTF.

The chain links TRBV4-1 to TRBJ1-3. Looked up from germline, CDR1 is MGHRA and CDR2 is YSYEKL. CDR3 length: 13 amino acids. Here the CDR3 reads CASSQEAASRPDF.

The genes are TRBV7-2 and TRBJ2-1. The germline V gene encodes CDR1 SGHTA and CDR2 FQGNSA. The CDR3 contains 12 residues. The CDR3 protein is CARSPTSNEQFF.

The chain has TRBV4-3 and TRBJ1-1; TCRdb indicates TRBD1, and absent DNA this call remains unverified. The CDR3 is made up of 18 amino acids. Germline V gene lookup returns CDR1 LGHNA and CDR2 YSLEER. The chain's CDR3 is CASSQDLVRTGSYTEAFF.

The chain has TRBV19 and TRBJ2-1; the D call of TRBD2 rests on TCRdb alone, since no DNA is present to check it. Germline V gene lookup returns CDR1 LNHDA and CDR2 SQIVND (reference sequence). The CDR3 sequence is 15 residues long. This CDR3 reads CASSTPLAVVNEQFF. The full variable domain, with the rest looked up from reference TRBV19 and TRBJ2-1, is DGGITQSPKYLFRKEGQNVTLSCEQNLNHDAMYWYRQDPGQGLRLIYYSQIVNDFQKGDIAEGYSVSREKKESFPLTVTSAQKNPTAFYLCASSTPLAVVNEQFFGPGTRLTVL.

The chain carries TRBV5-1 and TRBJ1-1; the D call from TCRdb, TRBD1, cannot be confirmed without DNA. This CDR3 region has 14 residues. Germline V gene data show CDR1 as SGHRS and CDR2 as YFSETQ. CDR3 loop: CASSRSGGNTEAFF.

V is TRBV20-1 and J is TRBJ2-7. Germline V gene sequence: CDR1 DFQATT, CDR2 SNEGSKA (reference sequence). This CDR3 is built from 12 residues. The CDR3 is CMLGREVYEQYF.

V usage is TRBV4-1 and J usage is TRBJ2-7; with no DNA, the TCRdb D assignment of TRBD1 cannot be verified. This CDR3 is built from 15 residues. Germline V gene data show CDR1 as MGHRA and CDR2 as YSYEKL. CDR3 residues: CASSQEDGGPYEQYF.

The CDR3 loop reads CASSPKMTGADEQYF. The chain recombines TRBV4-1 with TRBJ2-7; no DNA is available, so the TRBD1 call from TCRdb remains unchecked. The CDR3 is 15 residues long. The germline CDR1 and CDR2 sequences are MGHRA and YSYEKL.

V gene TRBV6-1 combines with J gene TRBJ1-5; TCRdb selects TRBD1, and the lack of DNA leaves this call unchecked. The CDR3 totals 15 residues. The germline V gene has CDR1 MNHNS and CDR2 SASEGT. CDR3 region: CASTGGAGSIQPQHF.

The gene calls are TRBV3-1 and TRBJ2-5; the TRBD2 assignment by TCRdb is unverifiable without DNA. The length of the CDR3 is 17 residues. CDR1 and CDR2 from the germline V gene are LGHDT and YNNKEL (reference sequence). The CDR3: CASSQERLAGHQETQYF.

The chain is built from TRBV5-1 and TRBJ1-1; the TCRdb call, TRBD1, lacks DNA for checking. The germline V gene encodes CDR1 SGHRS and CDR2 YFSETQ. The CDR3 is 15 residues long. This CDR3 reads CASSLWGASNTEAFF. Using reference TRBV5-1 and TRBJ1-1 for the parts outside the CDR3, the full variable domain is KAGVTQTPRYLIKTRGQQVTLSCSPISGHRSVSWYQQTPGQGLQFLFEYFSETQRNKGNFPGRFSGRQFSNSRSEMNVSTLELGDSALYLCASSLWGASNTEAFFGQGTRLTVV.

The chain is built from TRBV6-1 and TRBJ2-2; the D call of TRBD2 rests on TCRdb alone, since no DNA is present to check it. There are 18 residues in the CDR3. In germline, CDR1 is MNHNS, CDR2 SASEGT. This CDR3 reads CASSAIPLLQPNTGELFF.